Below are 30 T cell receptor beta chains sequenced from a single sample in a study of blood T cell repertoires in COVID-19. Repertoires were generated with immunoSEQ multiplex PCR, while TCRdb's copy carries only in-frame clones and drops some. Found here are some 180,000 clones, under 85% of them singletons; the top ten hold around 7%. The specimen sequenced was peripheral blood. The receptor set was obtained from a human donor in a cohort sampled during active COVID-19.

The rearrangement joins TRBV4-1 to TRBJ1-2; D gene uncertain. Germline CDR1 and CDR2: MGHRA and YSYEKL. Trimming left V 0 bases short and J 0 bases short, with 8 bases between. The CDR3 sequence is 15 residues long. The CDR3 DNA is TGCGCCAGCAGCCAAGAGGAGCAAGCTAACTATGGCTACACCTTC. Residues: CASSQEEQANYGYTF.

The chain recombines TRBV9 with TRBJ1-4; possible D gene TRBD1, 6 bases. Trimming took 3 bases from V and 4 from J, leaving 19 bases between them. CDR1 is SGDLS and CDR2 is YYNGEE in the germline V gene. The CDR3 is made up of 17 amino acids. In DNA form, the CDR3 reads TGTGCCAGCAGCGCGAATCCCCAGACAGGCGGTAATGAAAAACTGTTTTTT. Amino acid sequence: CASSANPQTGGNEKLFF.

This chain joins TRBV7-6 and TRBJ2-3; 9 positions agree with TRBD2. This CDR3 has 16 residues. Germline CDR1 and CDR2: SGHVS and FNYEAQ. Unmatched junction bases numbered 5, after V lost 2 bases and J lost 2 bases. This chain's CDR3 is CASSLPLAGVTDTQYF. The CDR3 nucleotides are TGTGCCAGCAGCTTACCACTAGCGGGTGTCACAGATACGCAGTATTTT.

The chain employs TRBV5-1 and TRBJ1-1; D uncertain. Germline CDR1 is SGHRS and CDR2 is YFSETQ. This CDR3 comprises 14 residues. V was pared by 2 bases and J by 1 base, with 9 bases between. The CDR3 here is CASSFEASNTEAFF. CDR3 coding DNA: TGCGCCAGCAGCTTCGAGGCGTCGAACACTGAAGCTTTCTTT.

This clone was detected only a few times. V gene TRBV11-2 combines with J gene TRBJ2-1, with TRBD1 as a possible D gene (5 bases). V gave up 5 bases and J gave up 11 bases, with 13 bases separating them. In germline, CDR1 is SGHAT, CDR2 FQNNGV. The CDR3 extends over 12 amino acids. In DNA form, the CDR3 reads TGTGCCAGCAGCCCACAGGTGGGAAAGCAGTTCTTC. Translated: CASSPQVGKQFF.

This clone was observed once. The rearrangement joins TRBV2 to TRBJ2-1; 14 bases agree with TRBD2. In germline, CDR1 is SNHLY, CDR2 FYNNEI. Unmatched junction bases numbered 5, after V lost 5 bases and J lost 8 bases. This CDR3 comprises 15 residues. The CDR3 bases are TGTGCCAGCAGTTCGACTAGCGGGGGGGTTTATGAGCAGTTCTTC. Translated: CASSSTSGGVYEQFF.

The rearrangement links TRBV2 to TRBJ2-3; TRBD1 aligns across 7 bases. The CDR3 spans 14 residues. V was pared by 10 bases and J by 2 bases, with 9 bases of the junction left unmatched. The germline V gene has CDR1 SNHLY and CDR2 FYNNEI. The CDR3 DNA sequence: TGTGCCACCTCCGGGACAGAGGACACAGATACGCAGTATTTT. Amino acid sequence: CATSGTEDTDTQYF. The whole variable domain, remainder taken from reference TRBV2 and TRBJ2-3, is EPEVTQTPSHQVTQMGQEVILRCVPISNHLYFYWYRQILGQKVEFLVSFYNNEISEKSEIFDDQFSVERPDGSNFTLKIRSTKLEDSAMYFCATSGTEDTDTQYFGPGTRLTVL.

V is TRBV5-1 and J is TRBJ2-3; D not resolved. Trimming shortened V by 2 bases and J by 6 bases, and 10 bases separated the two germline ends. Germline CDR1 SGHRS, CDR2 YFSETQ. This CDR3 is built from 13 residues. This CDR3 reads CASSLLSRDTQYF. The CDR3 nucleotides read TGCGCCAGCAGCTTATTAAGCCGGGATACGCAGTATTTT.

The chain combines TRBV5-1 with TRBJ2-7; 9 bases fit TRBD2. The V and J ends lost 0 bases and 3 bases, in that order; junction bases with no gene match: 7. From germline, CDR1 is SGHRS and CDR2 YFSETQ. The CDR3 covers 16 residues. The CDR3 sequence is CASSLGGGGEIYEQYF. The DNA for the CDR3 is TGCGCCAGCAGCTTGGGCGGGGGGGGCGAGATCTACGAGCAGTACTTC.

The gene calls are TRBV6-1 and TRBJ1-6; D is undetermined. CDR3 size: 16 residues. Deletions cut 2 bases from V and 3 bases from J, with 11 bases between. From germline, CDR1 is MNHNS and CDR2 SASEGT. CDR3 in amino acids: CASSELTVFYNSPLHF. In DNA, the CDR3 is TGTGCCAGCAGTGAACTAACAGTGTTCTATAATTCACCCCTCCACTTT.

The J gene is TRBJ2-7, the V gene TRBV11-2, with TRBD1 matching over 7 bases. After removal of 3 bases from V and 0 bases from J, the junction contained 5 bases not matched to a gene. This CDR3 contains 15 residues. Germline V gene lookup returns CDR1 SGHAT and CDR2 FQNNGV. The CDR3, as DNA: TGTGCCAGCAGCTTTTCAGGGGGAATCTCCTACGAGCAGTACTTC. It specifies CASSFSGGISYEQYF.

The chain recombines TRBV11-3 with TRBJ2-2; tentative D call: TRBD2 (5 bases). This CDR3 spans 15 amino acids. The germline V gene has CDR1 SGHNT and CDR2 YENEEA. The V and J ends lost 2 bases and 2 bases respectively, with 9 bases between them. CDR3 DNA: TGTGCCAGCAGCTTAACGGGGATAAACACCGGGGAGCTGTTTTTT. Translation: CASSLTGINTGELFF.

The gene calls are TRBV28 and TRBJ1-5; D is ambiguous. V lost 11 bases and J lost 2, with 13 bases in between. CDR1 is MDHEN and CDR2 is SYDVKM in the germline V gene. The CDR3 spans 13 residues. This CDR3 is CAVRGYGNQPQHF. Here the CDR3 DNA reads TGTGCCGTCCGCGGTTACGGCAATCAGCCCCAGCATTTT.

The chain links TRBV30 to TRBJ1-4; the D is unclear. The CDR3 has 13 residues. In germline, CDR1 is GTSNPN, CDR2 SVGIG (reference sequence). With 2 bases removed from V and 5 bases from J, the gap between germline ends came to 9 bases. CDR3 DNA: TGTGCCTGGAGTACAGATATGAATGAAAAACTGTTTTTT. Protein product: CAWSTDMNEKLFF. Filled out from reference TRBV30 and TRBJ1-4, the complete variable domain reads SQTIHQWPATLVQPVGSPLSLECTVEGTSNPNLYWYRQAAGRGLQLLFYSVGIGQISSEVPQNLSASRPQDRQFILSSKKLLLSDSGFYLCAWSTDMNEKLFFGSGTQLSVL.

This clone appeared a few times. The same CDR3 can be traced to other DNA sequences in this sample. This sequence joins TRBV20-1 and TRBJ2-7; TRBD1 is a possible D gene (6 bases). From germline, CDR1 is DFQATT and CDR2 SNEGSKA (reference sequence). This CDR3 region has 11 residues. Trimming shortened V by 5 bases and J by 4 bases, and 9 bases separated the two germline ends. Written as DNA, the CDR3 is TGCAGTGCTCCTCAGGGGTACGAGCAGTACTTC. It codes for CSAPQGYEQYF.

The chain combines TRBV10-2 with TRBJ2-7, with TRBD2 identical over 10 bases. This CDR3 is built from 15 residues. CDR1 is WSHSY and CDR2 is SAAADI in the germline V gene. V trimming: 7 bases; J trimming: 5 bases; junction bases outside the gene matches: 11. The CDR3 region is CASKLGTSVFDEQYF. Here the CDR3 DNA reads TGCGCCAGCAAGCTCGGGACTAGCGTTTTCGACGAGCAGTACTTC.

The chain has TRBV6-6 and TRBJ1-5; a weak D match, TRBD1 (6 bases). V was cut by 5 bases and J by 1 base, with 9 bases left in between. The CDR3 is 14 amino acids. In germline, CDR1 is MNHNY, CDR2 SVGAGI (reference sequence). The CDR3 reads CASSPTGSNQPQHF. Written as DNA, the CDR3 is TGTGCCAGCAGTCCCACAGGGAGCAATCAGCCCCAGCATTTT.

The chain employs TRBV18 and TRBJ2-7; a weak D match, TRBD1 (6 bases). From germline, CDR1 is KGHSH and CDR2 LQKENI. The CDR3 length is 13 residues. V lost 3 bases to trimming and J lost 2 bases, with 8 bases between them. As DNA, the CDR3 is TGTGCCAGCTCACCGGGACACGCCTACGAGCAGTACTTC. The encoded protein is CASSPGHAYEQYF.

The rearrangement uses TRBV10-3 and TRBJ1-1, with D unresolved. V was clipped by 2 bases and J by 2 bases, with 9 bases between them. Germline V lookup: CDR1 ENHRY, CDR2 SYGVKD. This CDR3 has 14 residues. The CDR3 sequence: CAISEEARNTEAFF. The CDR3 DNA sequence: TGTGCCATCAGTGAGGAGGCGCGAAACACTGAAGCTTTCTTT.

This clone was picked up a small number of times. The CDR3 loop reads CASSQVSGELFF. CDR3 DNA: TGCGCCAGCAGCCAAGTTAGCGGGGAGCTGTTTTTT. The chain combines TRBV4-1 with TRBJ2-2, with D hard to call. The CDR3 covers 12 residues. Trimming took 1 base from V and 7 from J, leaving 4 bases between them. CDR1 is MGHRA and CDR2 is YSYEKL in the germline V gene.

The chain links TRBV14 to TRBJ2-7, with D perhaps TRBD1 (5 bases). This CDR3 comprises 15 residues. V was clipped by 1 base and J by 3 bases, with 13 bases between them. CDR1 is SGHDN and CDR2 is FVKESK in the germline V gene. This chain's CDR3 is CASSQGAGFYYEQYF. The CDR3 bases are TGTGCCAGCAGCCAAGGCGCAGGGTTTTACTACGAGCAGTACTTC.

The CDR3 DNA is TGTGCCAGCAGTTACCGGACTCGGGAGCCCCAGCATTTT. Translating it yields CASSYRTREPQHF. The chain uses TRBV6-6 and TRBJ1-5; unclear D gene. V was cut by 2 bases and J by 8 bases, with 10 bases left in between. Per germline, CDR1 MNHNY and CDR2 SVGAGI (reference sequence). The CDR3 sequence is 13 residues long.

This chain connects TRBV6-6 to TRBJ2-1; TRBD2 is a possible D gene (6 bases). Per the germline V gene, CDR1 is MNHNY and CDR2 is SVGAGI (reference sequence). The germline V and J ends were trimmed by 8 bases and 10 bases, with 9 bases remaining between them. The length of the CDR3 is 10 residues. CDR3 nucleotides: TGTGCCAGCGGACTACGCGAGCAGTTCTTC. Residues: CASGLREQFF.

CDR3 residues: CASSLDRGLGETQYF. DNA of the CDR3: TGTGCCAGCAGCTTAGACAGGGGATTGGGAGAGACCCAGTACTTC. The V gene is TRBV7-8, the J gene TRBJ2-5; TRBD1 agrees at 7 bases. The CDR3 runs to 15 residues. From germline, CDR1 is SGHVS and CDR2 FQNEAQ. The V and J ends lost 1 base and 4 bases, in that order; junction bases with no gene match: 6.

The chain combines TRBV7-2 with TRBJ2-7; TRBD1 agrees at 8 bases. The V segment lost 1 base and the J segment 4 bases; nucleotides outside the gene matches: 6. Germline-derived CDR1 and CDR2 are SGHTA and FQGNSA. The CDR3 is made up of 15 amino acids. CDR3 amino acids: CASSLEGRGQYEQYF. DNA for the CDR3: TGTGCCAGCAGCTTAGAGGGCAGGGGGCAGTACGAGCAGTACTTC.

This clone was seen once. The V and J genes are TRBV12-3 or TRBV12-4 and TRBJ1-2; D is unclear. The CDR3 is made up of 13 amino acids. V lost 6 bases and J 8 bases, leaving 16 bases between the germline ends. The CDR3 spells CASRPWGGGGYTF. As DNA, the CDR3 is TGTGCCAGCAGGCCATGGGGAGGAGGGGGCTACACCTTC.

V is TRBV2 and J is TRBJ2-2, with 11 positions matching TRBD2. With V trimmed by 7 bases and J by 4 bases, 14 bases remained unmatched. Per the germline V gene, CDR1 is SNHLY and CDR2 is FYNNEI. CDR3 length equals 18 residues. The CDR3 loop reads CASTPGLAVTPITGELFF. The DNA of the CDR3 is TGTGCCAGCACCCCGGGACTAGCGGTGACACCCATCACCGGGGAGCTGTTTTTT.

This clone appeared a few times. The gene calls are TRBV19 and TRBJ1-5; 7 positions match TRBD1. This CDR3 region has 14 residues. Per the germline V gene, CDR1 is LNHDA and CDR2 is SQIVND (reference sequence). J was trimmed by 5 bases and V by 7 bases; bases with no gene match: 8. As DNA, the CDR3 is TGTGCCAGTACCACTGACAGGGACCATCAGCCCCAGCATTTT. This gives the protein CASTTDRDHQPQHF.

The rearrangement links TRBV29-1 to TRBJ2-7; 7 bases are a match to TRBD1. The CDR3 consists of 18 residues. Germline loops: CDR1 SQVTM, CDR2 ANQGSEA. Trimming cost V 4 bases and J 4 bases; bases outside gene matches: 22. The DNA for the CDR3 is TGCAGCGTTGTCGGAATAAAATACGAAACAGGGGCTCTGTACGAGCAGTACTTC. This gives the protein CSVVGIKYETGALYEQYF.

The chain employs TRBV5-8 and TRBJ2-2; D is unclear. CDR1 is SGHTS, CDR2 YDEGEE, per germline. The length of the CDR3 is 16 residues. V was trimmed by 0 bases and J by 7 bases, leaving 16 bases between them. CDR3 sequence: CASSLGAVNRIGELFF. CDR3 bases: TGTGCCAGCAGCTTGGGCGCGGTAAACCGTATCGGGGAGCTGTTTTTT.